This record looks at one T cell receptor (beta chain) sequence and its context. The V gene's germline CDR1 is SGHAT and CDR2 FQNNGV. The CDR3 totals 18 residues. V shed 5 bases and J 4 bases; nucleotides not matched to a gene: 17. The sample is drawn from a study of T cell repertoires in ileal Crohn's disease. The table came from immunoSEQ multiplex PCR; TCRdb's copy has only in-frame clones and leaves some out. The profile covers 15,000 to 20,000 clones, with just over 90% appearing a single time and nearly 3.5% taken by the ten largest. The clonotype was recovered from an adult with Crohn's disease. Specimen: ileal tissue. The chain combines TRBV11-2 with TRBJ2-7; TRBD1 aligns across 10 bases. The CDR3 sequence: CASSPLLRDRGSGYEQYF. CDR3 bases: TGTGCCAGCAGCCCACTGCTCCGGGACAGGGGATCCGGGTACGAGCAGTACTTC.